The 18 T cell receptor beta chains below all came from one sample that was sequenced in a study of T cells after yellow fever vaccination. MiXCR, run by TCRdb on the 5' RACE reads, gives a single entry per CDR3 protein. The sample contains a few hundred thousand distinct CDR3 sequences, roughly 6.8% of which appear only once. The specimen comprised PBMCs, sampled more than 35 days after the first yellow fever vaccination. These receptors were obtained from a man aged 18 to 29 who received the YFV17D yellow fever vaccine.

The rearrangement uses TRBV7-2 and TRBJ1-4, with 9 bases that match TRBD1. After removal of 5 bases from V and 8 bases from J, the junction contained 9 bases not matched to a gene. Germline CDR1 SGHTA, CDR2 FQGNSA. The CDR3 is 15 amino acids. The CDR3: CASSPPGQGREKLFF. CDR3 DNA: TGTGCCAGCAGCCCGCCGGGACAGGGAAGAGAAAAACTGTTTTTT. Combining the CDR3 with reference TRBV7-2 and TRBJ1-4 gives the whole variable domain GAGVSQSPSNKVTEKGKDVELRCDPISGHTALYWYRQSLGQGLEFLIYFQGNSAPDKSGLPSDRFSAERTGGSVSTLTIQRTQQEDSAVYLCASSPPGQGREKLFFGSGTQLSVL.

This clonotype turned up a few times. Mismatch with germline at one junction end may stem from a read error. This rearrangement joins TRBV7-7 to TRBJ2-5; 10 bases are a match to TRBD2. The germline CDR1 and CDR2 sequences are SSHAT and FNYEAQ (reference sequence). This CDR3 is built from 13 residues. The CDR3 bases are TGTGCTAGCAGCTTAGCGGGGGGAAAGACCCAGTACTTC. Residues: CASSLAGGKTQYF.

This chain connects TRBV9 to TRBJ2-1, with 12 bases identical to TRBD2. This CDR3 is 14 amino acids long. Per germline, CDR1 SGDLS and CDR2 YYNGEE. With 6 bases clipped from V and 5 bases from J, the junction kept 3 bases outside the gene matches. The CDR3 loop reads CASTLAGGHNEQFF. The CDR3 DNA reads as TGTGCCAGCACCCTAGCGGGGGGGCACAATGAGCAGTTCTTC.

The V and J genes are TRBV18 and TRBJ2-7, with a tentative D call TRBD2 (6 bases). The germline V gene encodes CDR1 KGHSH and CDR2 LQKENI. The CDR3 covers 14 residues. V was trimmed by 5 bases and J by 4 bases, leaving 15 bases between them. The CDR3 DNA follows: TGTGCCAGCTCAGCCGGGGGATACCTTTACGAGCAGTACTTC. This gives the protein CASSAGGYLYEQYF.

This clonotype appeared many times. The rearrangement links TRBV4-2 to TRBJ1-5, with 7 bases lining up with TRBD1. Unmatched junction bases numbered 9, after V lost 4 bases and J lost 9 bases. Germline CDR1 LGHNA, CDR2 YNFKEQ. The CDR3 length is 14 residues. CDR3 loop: CASSPDREGRPQHF. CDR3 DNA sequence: TGTGCCAGCAGCCCAGACAGGGAGGGCCGGCCCCAGCATTTT.

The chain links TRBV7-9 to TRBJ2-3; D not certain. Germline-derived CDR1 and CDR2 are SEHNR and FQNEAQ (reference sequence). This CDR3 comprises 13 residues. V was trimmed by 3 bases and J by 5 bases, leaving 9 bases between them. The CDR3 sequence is CASSLYVGDTQYF. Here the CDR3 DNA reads TGTGCCAGCAGCTTGTATGTGGGAGATACGCAGTATTTT.

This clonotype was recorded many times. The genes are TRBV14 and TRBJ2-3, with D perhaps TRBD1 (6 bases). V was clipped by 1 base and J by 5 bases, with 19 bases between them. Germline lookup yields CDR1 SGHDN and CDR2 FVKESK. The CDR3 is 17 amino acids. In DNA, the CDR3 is TGTGCCAGCAGCCAAGCTACGCGACAGGTGCGCGAAGATACGCAGTATTTT. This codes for CASSQATRQVREDTQYF.

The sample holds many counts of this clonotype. The CDR3: CASSYRPRDYEQYV. CDR3 in DNA: TGTGCCAGCAGTTATCGTCCGAGAGACTACGAGCAGTACGTC. This chain uses TRBV6-9 with TRBJ2-7; D is ambiguous. V lost 2 bases and J lost 3, with 11 bases in between. CDR1 is MNHGY and CDR2 is SVAAGI in the germline V gene. The CDR3 spans 14 residues.

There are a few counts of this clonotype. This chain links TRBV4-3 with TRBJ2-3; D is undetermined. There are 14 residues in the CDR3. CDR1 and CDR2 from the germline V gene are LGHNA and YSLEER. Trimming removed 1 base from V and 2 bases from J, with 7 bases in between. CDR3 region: CASSQGLNTDTQYF. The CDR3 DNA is TGCGCCAGCAGCCAAGGACTTAACACAGATACGCAGTATTTT.

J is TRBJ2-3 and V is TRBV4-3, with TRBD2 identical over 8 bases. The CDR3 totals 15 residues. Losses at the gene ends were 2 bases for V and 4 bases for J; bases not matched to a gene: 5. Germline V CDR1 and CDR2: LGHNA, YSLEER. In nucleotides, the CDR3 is TGCGCCAGCAGCCAATCTAGCGGGTGGTCAGATACGCAGTATTTT. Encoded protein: CASSQSSGWSDTQYF.

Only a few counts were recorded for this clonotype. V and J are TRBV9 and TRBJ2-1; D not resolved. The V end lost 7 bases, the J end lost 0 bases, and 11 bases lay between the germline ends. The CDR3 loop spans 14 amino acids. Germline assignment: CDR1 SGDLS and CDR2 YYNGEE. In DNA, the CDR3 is TGTGCCAGCGGGCTCACAGCCTCCTACAATGAGCAGTTCTTC. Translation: CASGLTASYNEQFF.

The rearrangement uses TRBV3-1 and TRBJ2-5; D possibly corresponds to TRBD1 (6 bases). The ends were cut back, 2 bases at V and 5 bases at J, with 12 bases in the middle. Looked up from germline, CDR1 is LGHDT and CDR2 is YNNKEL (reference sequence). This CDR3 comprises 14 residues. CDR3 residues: CASSQQTQGETQYF. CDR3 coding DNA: TGTGCCAGCAGCCAACAGACTCAGGGGGAGACCCAGTACTTC.

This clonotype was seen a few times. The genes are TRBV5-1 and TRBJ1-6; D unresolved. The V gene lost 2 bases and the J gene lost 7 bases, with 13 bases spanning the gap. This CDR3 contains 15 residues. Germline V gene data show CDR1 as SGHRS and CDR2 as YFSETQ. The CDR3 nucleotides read TGCGCCAGCAGCTTATCACACCCGGGAAATTCACCCCTCCACTTT. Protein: CASSLSHPGNSPLHF.

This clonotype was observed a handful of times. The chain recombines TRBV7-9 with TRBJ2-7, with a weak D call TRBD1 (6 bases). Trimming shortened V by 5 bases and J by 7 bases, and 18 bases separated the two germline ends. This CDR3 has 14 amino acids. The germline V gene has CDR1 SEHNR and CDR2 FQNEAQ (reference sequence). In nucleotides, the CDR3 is TGTGCCAGCAGCCCCACAGGGACGATAGGGGAGCAGTACTTC. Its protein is CASSPTGTIGEQYF.

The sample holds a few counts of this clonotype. The CDR3 nucleotides read TGTGCCAGCAGACATAGACAGGGTGCTGTCGGCTACACCTTC. This codes for CASRHRQGAVGYTF. V and J are TRBV28 and TRBJ1-2; 7 positions match TRBD1. This CDR3 has 14 amino acids. V gave up 6 bases and J gave up 8 bases; unmatched junction bases: 12. Germline V lookup: CDR1 MDHEN, CDR2 SYDVKM.

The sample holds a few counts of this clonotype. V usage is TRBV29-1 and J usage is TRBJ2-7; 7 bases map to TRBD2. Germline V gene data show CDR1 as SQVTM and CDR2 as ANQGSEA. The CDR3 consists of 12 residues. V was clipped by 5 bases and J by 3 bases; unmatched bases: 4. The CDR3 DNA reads TGCAGCGTTATTGGCGGGGGCTACGAGCAGTACTTC. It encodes CSVIGGGYEQYF.

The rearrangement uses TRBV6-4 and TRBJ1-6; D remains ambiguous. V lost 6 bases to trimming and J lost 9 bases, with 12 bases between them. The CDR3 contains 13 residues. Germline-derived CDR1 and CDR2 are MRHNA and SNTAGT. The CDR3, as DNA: TGTGCCAGCAGGGCTGAAATGGGTTCACCCCTCCACTTT. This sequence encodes CASRAEMGSPLHF.

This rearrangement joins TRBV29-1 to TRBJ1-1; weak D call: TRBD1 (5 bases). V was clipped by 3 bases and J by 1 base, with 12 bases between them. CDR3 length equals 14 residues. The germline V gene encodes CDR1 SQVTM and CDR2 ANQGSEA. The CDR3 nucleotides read TGCAGCGTTGACTTTACAGGACAGAACACTGAAGCTTTCTTT. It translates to CSVDFTGQNTEAFF.